Below, 7 T cell receptor beta chains from the same sample are listed, as sequenced in a study of blood T cells in healthy people across ages. A second about 7 to 12 cycle PCR used barcoded and J-beta primers. TCRdb passed the 5' RACE reads through MiXCR, listing each CDR3 protein once. This table has about 970,000 distinct CDR3 sequences, roughly 51% appearing once. Material for sequencing was blood. The receptor source for this set is a woman aged 55-70 years in good health.

This chain links TRBV6-1 with TRBJ2-7, with D hard to call. CDR1 and CDR2 from the germline V gene are MNHNS and SASEGT. This CDR3 comprises 11 residues. V was trimmed by 6 bases and J by 4 bases, leaving 7 bases between them. CDR3 residues: CASRGKYEQYF. The CDR3 DNA sequence: TGTGCCAGCAGGGGCAAGTACGAGCAGTACTTC.

The J gene is TRBJ2-2, the V gene TRBV3-1, with unresolved D. V gave up 4 bases and J gave up 7 bases, with 7 bases separating them. The CDR3 runs 12 residues. Germline assignment: CDR1 LGHDT and CDR2 YNNKEL (reference sequence). Written as DNA, the CDR3 is TGTGCCAGCAGCCTGTTCATCGGGGAGCTGTTTTTT. Translation: CASSLFIGELFF.

The chain couples TRBV11-2 to TRBJ2-1; no reliable D call. Germline V gene lookup returns CDR1 SGHAT and CDR2 FQNNGV. The CDR3 runs to 12 residues. V was shortened by 1 base and J by 12 bases, with 10 bases between the two germline ends. The CDR3 region has the DNA TGTGCCAGCAGCTTAGTTTCCGCGGCGCAGTTCTTC. Encoded protein: CASSLVSAAQFF.

The chain carries TRBV28 and TRBJ2-5; 12 positions agree with TRBD2. Gene TRBJ2-7 matches the end of the DNA better, so the J call may be wrong. The CDR3 is 15 amino acids. In germline, CDR1 is MDHEN, CDR2 SYDVKM. CDR3 amino acids: CASSLIGTSGYEQYF. The CDR3 nucleotides are TGTGCCAGCAGTTTAATTGGGACTAGCGGGTACGAGCAGTACTTC.

The gene calls are TRBV7-2 and TRBJ2-5, with no clear D. V dropped 5 bases and J dropped 5 bases, with 12 bases sitting between them. CDR1 and CDR2 from the germline V gene are SGHTA and FQGNSA. There are 13 residues in the CDR3. CDR3 nucleotide sequence: TGTGCCAGCAGCGTAGTTGGGGTGGAGACCCAGTACTTC. Encoded protein: CASSVVGVETQYF.

The chain links TRBV21-1 to TRBJ2-7; the D call TRBD2 from the table was never checked on the DNA. TRBV21-1 is annotated as a pseudogene. CDR3 length equals 15 residues. CDR3: CASSSHGLVAYEQYF. Written as DNA, the CDR3 is TGTGCCAGCAGCTCCCACGGACTAGTAGCCTACGAGCAGTACTTC.

The chain is built from TRBV7-9 and TRBJ2-3; D not certain. Germline values: CDR1 SEHNR, CDR2 FQNEAQ (reference sequence). Deletions cut 5 bases from V and 2 bases from J, with 8 bases between. The CDR3 is 13 residues long. The CDR3 is CASSAPTTDTQYF. The CDR3 DNA follows: TGTGCCAGCAGCGCCCCGACCACAGATACGCAGTATTTT. The full variable domain, rest sourced from reference TRBV7-9 and TRBJ2-3, is DTGVSQNPRHKITKRGQNVTFRCDPISEHNRLYWYRQTLGQGPEFLTYFQNEAQLEKSRLLSDRFSAERPKGSFSTLEIQRTEQGDSAMYLCASSAPTTDTQYFGPGTRLTVL.